This T cell receptor (beta chain) appears in the sequencing data of a study of a mutant IDH1 vaccine in newly diagnosed glioma. Across the study: Patients got their first vaccination 4-6 weeks after radiotherapy alone, or with temozolomide cycles. Visit V12 was scheduled at week 35 and visit V13 at week 47.

Regarding this clone: What it binds is not known. Other DNA sequences in the same sample also yield this CDR3.

TCRdb's table, derived via immunoSEQ multiplex PCR, lists solely in-frame clones and lacks some. The data hold tens of thousands of clones, with nearly 90% observed a single time. V was pared by 5 bases and J by 3 bases, with 8 bases between. The CDR3 loop spans 12 amino acids. The V gene's germline CDR1 is MNHEY and CDR2 SMNVEV (reference sequence). Time point given: week 47, end of study. A 20-mer mutant IDH1 peptide at 300 ug was injected subcutaneously with topical imiquimod. The donor cohort comprised cases of new WHO grade 3 or 4 IDH1-mutant, ATRX-lost astrocytoma. Sequencing used PBMCs, obtained from a glioma patient whose treatment included an IDH1 peptide vaccine. The receptor was isolated from a woman aged 45-65 years with glioma. The chain employs TRBV27 and TRBJ2-7; D call uncertain. This CDR3 is CASSPSSYEQYF. CDR3 bases: TGTGCCAGCAGTCCCTCTAGCTACGAGCAGTACTTC.